This is a list of T cell receptor beta chains from one sample in a study of shared clonotypes between healthy human individuals. The method was immunoSEQ multiplex PCR; TCRdb's version includes in-frame clones alone and lacks a portion of them. The sample includes about 580,000 clones, 98% of them seen just once. Sequencing was performed on naive CD8+ T cells sorted from blood. The receptors derive from a man aged 30-40 years in good health. Each CDR3 is given with its conserved first and last residue. Fields, in order: V gene, clone size, J gene, CDR3 protein. For some rows the clone size is stated as once, few or many, or as a class when expanded; others skip it.

V: TRBV27
size: -
J: TRBJ1-1
CDR3: CASSSQSGTRDTEAFF

V: TRBV30
size: -
J: TRBJ2-7
CDR3: CAWSEQFFEQYF

V: TRBV11-2
size: -
J: TRBJ1-1
CDR3: CASSLDPRTAGGEAFF

V: TRBV5-1
size: -
J: TRBJ2-5
CDR3: CASSLGSLIEETQYF

V: TRBV2
size: -
J: TRBJ2-7
CDR3: CASINGAYEQYF

V: TRBV5-1
size: once
J: TRBJ2-1
CDR3: CASSEGTGFDEQFF

V: TRBV5-6
size: -
J: TRBJ1-5
CDR3: CASSLQRFNQPQHF

V: TRBV7-2
size: -
J: TRBJ1-1
CDR3: CASSLNRVDEAFF

V: TRBV9
size: -
J: TRBJ2-1
CDR3: CATSKWPGDEQFF

V: TRBV12-2
size: -
J: TRBJ2-1
CDR3: CASRPRLAGGERRNEQFF

V: TRBV25-1
size: -
J: TRBJ2-7
CDR3: CASSTNDRGGYEQYF

V: TRBV6-1
size: -
J: TRBJ2-7
CDR3: CASSETGSHEQYF

V: TRBV7-9
size: once
J: TRBJ2-7
CDR3: CASSLGPVAGGDSGEQYF

V: TRBV9
size: -
J: TRBJ2-6
CDR3: CASSVETGTGGANVLTF

V: TRBV4-1
size: -
J: TRBJ2-1
CDR3: CASSQGLAGWVDEQFF

V: TRBV27
size: -
J: TRBJ2-1
CDR3: CASRSGTSGRRYNEQFF

V: TRBV7-9
size: -
J: TRBJ2-5
CDR3: CASSPPGGETQYF

V: TRBV7-2
size: -
J: TRBJ2-7
CDR3: CASSPVGGREQYF

V: TRBV28
size: once
J: TRBJ1-5
CDR3: CASSSYSGTGGTFSNQPQHF

V: TRBV7-2
size: -
J: TRBJ2-7
CDR3: CASILLAGGIYEQYF

V: TRBV14
size: -
J: TRBJ2-7
CDR3: CASSRFGTYEQYF

V: TRBV28
size: -
J: TRBJ2-1
CDR3: CASSPAGGVNEQFF

V: TRBV5-5
size: -
J: TRBJ1-5
CDR3: CASSFFLQPQHF

V: TRBV5-6
size: -
J: TRBJ2-5
CDR3: CASSLWGAGQETQYF

V: TRBV7-6
size: -
J: TRBJ2-7
CDR3: CASSPAPRGQSSYEQYF

V: TRBV6-5
size: -
J: TRBJ2-7
CDR3: CASSKNPTEQYF

V: TRBV7-6
size: -
J: TRBJ2-5
CDR3: CASSPDYPSYQETQYF

V: TRBV2
size: -
J: TRBJ2-7
CDR3: CASSAGQGSYEQYF

V: TRBV7-9
size: -
J: TRBJ2-5
CDR3: CASSYDSGRAGETQYF

V: TRBV16
size: -
J: TRBJ2-5
CDR3: CASSPGHVQETQYF

V: TRBV7-6
size: -
J: TRBJ2-5
CDR3: CASSLGGYLAGVEETQYF

V: TRBV6-5
size: -
J: TRBJ2-1
CDR3: CASSTGTGMSNEQFF

V: TRBV7-6
size: once
J: TRBJ2-3
CDR3: CASSHQSDTQYF

V: TRBV9
size: -
J: TRBJ2-3
CDR3: CASRRGQASTDTQYF

V: TRBV9
size: few
J: TRBJ2-5
CDR3: CASSGETQYF

V: TRBV7-8
size: -
J: TRBJ2-1
CDR3: CASSFGGSNEQFF

V: TRBV5-5
size: once
J: TRBJ1-1
CDR3: CASSLPDNSRNTEAFF

V: TRBV27
size: once
J: TRBJ2-5
CDR3: CASSLGLTETQYF

V: TRBV15
size: -
J: TRBJ2-7
CDR3: CATSRVGEIAGAENEQYF

V: TRBV4-3
size: -
J: TRBJ2-7
CDR3: CASSQGTGREQYF

V: TRBV29-1
size: -
J: TRBJ2-7
CDR3: CSAEGQNTYEQYF

V: TRBV29-1
size: -
J: TRBJ2-3
CDR3: CSAFSLEATDTQYF

V: TRBV28
size: -
J: TRBJ2-7
CDR3: CASTRVSYEQYF

V: TRBV10-2
size: -
J: TRBJ2-7
CDR3: CASLPVIPSYEQYF

V: TRBV14
size: -
J: TRBJ1-2
CDR3: CASSQSSANYGYTF

V: TRBV11-2
size: -
J: TRBJ2-7
CDR3: CASSLVTGQNEQYF

V: TRBV11-3
size: -
J: TRBJ2-1
CDR3: CASSPAFSQEQFF

V: TRBV4-3
size: -
J: TRBJ2-7
CDR3: CASSQDYAGGASYEQYF

V: TRBV7-9
size: -
J: TRBJ2-1
CDR3: CASRAPGVYVNEQFF

V: TRBV7-6
size: -
J: TRBJ2-7
CDR3: CASSPVGASGRGAYEQYF

V: TRBV6-5
size: -
J: TRBJ2-3
CDR3: CASSSPGNTQYF

V: TRBV7-9
size: -
J: TRBJ2-7
CDR3: CASSLVSSYEQYF

V: TRBV15
size: -
J: TRBJ2-1
CDR3: CATSSTGRSANEQFF